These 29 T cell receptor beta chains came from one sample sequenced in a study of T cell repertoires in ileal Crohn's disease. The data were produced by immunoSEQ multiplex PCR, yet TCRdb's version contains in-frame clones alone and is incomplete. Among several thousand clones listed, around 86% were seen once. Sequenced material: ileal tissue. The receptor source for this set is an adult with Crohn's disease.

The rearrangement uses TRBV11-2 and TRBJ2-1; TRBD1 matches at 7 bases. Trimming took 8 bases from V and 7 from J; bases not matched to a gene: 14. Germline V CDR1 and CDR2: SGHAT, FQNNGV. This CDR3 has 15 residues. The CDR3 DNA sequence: TGTGCCAGCCGACAGACAGGGACCGGTTGGAATGAGCAGTTCTTC. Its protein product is CASRQTGTGWNEQFF.

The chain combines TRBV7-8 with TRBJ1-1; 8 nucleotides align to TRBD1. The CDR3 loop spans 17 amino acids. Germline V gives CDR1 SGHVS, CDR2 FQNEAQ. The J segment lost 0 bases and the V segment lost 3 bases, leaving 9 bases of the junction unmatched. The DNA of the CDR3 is TGTGCCAGCAGCTTGGAGACAGGGGACAGAGTGAACACTGAAGCTTTCTTT. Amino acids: CASSLETGDRVNTEAFF.

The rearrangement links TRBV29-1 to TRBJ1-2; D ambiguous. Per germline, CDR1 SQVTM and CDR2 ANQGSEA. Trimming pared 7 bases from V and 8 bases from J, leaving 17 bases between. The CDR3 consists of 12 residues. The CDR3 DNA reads TGCAGCGCAGAAACCCGGATCGGCGGCTACACCTTC. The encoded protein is CSAETRIGGYTF. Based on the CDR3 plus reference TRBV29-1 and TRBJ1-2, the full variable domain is SAVISQKPSRDICQRGTSLTIQCQVDSQVTMMFWYRQQPGQSLTLIATANQGSEATYESGFVIDKFPISRPNLTFSTLTVSNMSPEDSSIYLCSAETRIGGYTFGSGTRLTVV.

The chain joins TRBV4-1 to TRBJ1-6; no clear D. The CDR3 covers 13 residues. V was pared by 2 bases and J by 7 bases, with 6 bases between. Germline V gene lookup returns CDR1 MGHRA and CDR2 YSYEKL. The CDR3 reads CASSQRTNSPLHF. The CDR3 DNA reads TGCGCCAGCAGCCAAAGAACGAATTCACCCCTCCACTTT.

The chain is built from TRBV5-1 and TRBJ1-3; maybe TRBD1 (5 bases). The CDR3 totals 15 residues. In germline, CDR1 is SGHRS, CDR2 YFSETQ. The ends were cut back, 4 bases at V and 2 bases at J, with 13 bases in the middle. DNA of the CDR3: TGCGCCAGCAGCCCGAGGGGCCTTACTGGAAACACCATATATTTT. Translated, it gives CASSPRGLTGNTIYF.

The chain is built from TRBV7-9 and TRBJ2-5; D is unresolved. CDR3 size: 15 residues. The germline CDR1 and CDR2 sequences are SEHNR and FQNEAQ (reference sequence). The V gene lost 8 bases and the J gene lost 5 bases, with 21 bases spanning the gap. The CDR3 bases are TGTGCCAGCTCGACCTCCCCATCGCTCGGGGAGACCCAGTACTTC. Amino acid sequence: CASSTSPSLGETQYF.

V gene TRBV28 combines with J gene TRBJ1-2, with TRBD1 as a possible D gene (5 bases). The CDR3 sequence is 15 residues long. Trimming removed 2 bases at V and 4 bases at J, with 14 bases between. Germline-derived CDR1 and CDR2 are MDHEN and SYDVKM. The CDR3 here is CASSLDPGRVYGYTF. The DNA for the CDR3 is TGTGCCAGCAGTTTAGACCCAGGGAGGGTCTATGGCTACACCTTC.

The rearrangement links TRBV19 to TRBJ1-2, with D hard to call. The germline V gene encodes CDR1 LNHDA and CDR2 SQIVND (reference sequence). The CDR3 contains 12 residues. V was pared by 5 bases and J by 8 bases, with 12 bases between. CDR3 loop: CASSSGRQGYTF. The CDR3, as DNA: TGTGCCAGTAGTTCAGGACGGCAGGGCTACACCTTC.

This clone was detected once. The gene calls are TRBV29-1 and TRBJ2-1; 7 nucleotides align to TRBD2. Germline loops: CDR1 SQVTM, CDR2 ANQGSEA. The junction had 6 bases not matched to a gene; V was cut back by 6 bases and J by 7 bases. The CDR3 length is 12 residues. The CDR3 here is CSVVLSGNEQFF. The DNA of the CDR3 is TGCAGCGTCGTCCTTAGCGGGAATGAGCAGTTCTTC.

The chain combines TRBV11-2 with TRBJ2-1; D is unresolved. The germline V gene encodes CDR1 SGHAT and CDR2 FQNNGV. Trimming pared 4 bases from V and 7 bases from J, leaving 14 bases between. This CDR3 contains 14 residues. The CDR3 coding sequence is TGTGCCAGCAGCTACACCAGAAGTGTTAATGAGCAGTTCTTC. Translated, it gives CASSYTRSVNEQFF. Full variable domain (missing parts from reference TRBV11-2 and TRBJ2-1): EAGVAQSPRYKIIEKRQSVAFWCNPISGHATLYWYQQILGQGPKLLIQFQNNGVVDDSQLPKDRFSAERLKGVDSTLKIQPAKLEDSAVYLCASSYTRSVNEQFFGPGTRLTVL.

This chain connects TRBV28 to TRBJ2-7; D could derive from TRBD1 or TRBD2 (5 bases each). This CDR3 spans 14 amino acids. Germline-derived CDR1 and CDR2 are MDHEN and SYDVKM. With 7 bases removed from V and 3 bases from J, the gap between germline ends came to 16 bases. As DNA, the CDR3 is TGTGCCAGCACCCAGAGGGGCCTGGGCTACGAGCAGTACTTC. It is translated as CASTQRGLGYEQYF.

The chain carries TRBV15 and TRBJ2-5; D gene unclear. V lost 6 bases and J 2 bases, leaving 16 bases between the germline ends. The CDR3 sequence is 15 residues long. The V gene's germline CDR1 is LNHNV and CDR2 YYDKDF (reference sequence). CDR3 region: CATSSIDGRQETQYF. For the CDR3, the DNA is TGTGCCACCAGTTCCATCGACGGTCGTCAAGAGACCCAGTACTTC.

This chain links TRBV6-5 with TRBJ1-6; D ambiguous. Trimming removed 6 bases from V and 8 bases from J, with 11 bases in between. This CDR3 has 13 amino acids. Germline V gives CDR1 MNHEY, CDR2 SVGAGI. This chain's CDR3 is CASSRGRDSPLHF. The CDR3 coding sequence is TGTGCCAGCAGCCGTGGACGGGATTCACCCCTCCACTTT.

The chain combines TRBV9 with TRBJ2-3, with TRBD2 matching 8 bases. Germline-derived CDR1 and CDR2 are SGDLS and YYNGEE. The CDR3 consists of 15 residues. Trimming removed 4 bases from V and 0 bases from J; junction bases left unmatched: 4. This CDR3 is CASSPGLASTDTQYF. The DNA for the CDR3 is TGTGCCAGCAGCCCAGGACTAGCTAGCACAGATACGCAGTATTTT.

CDR3 nucleotide sequence: TGTGCCAGCAGCTCCCCCGGAAACACCATATATTTT. This codes for CASSSPGNTIYF. This chain uses TRBV9 with TRBJ1-3; D is undetermined. The CDR3 consists of 12 residues. With 4 bases removed from V and 4 bases from J, the gap between germline ends came to 6 bases. From germline, CDR1 is SGDLS and CDR2 YYNGEE.

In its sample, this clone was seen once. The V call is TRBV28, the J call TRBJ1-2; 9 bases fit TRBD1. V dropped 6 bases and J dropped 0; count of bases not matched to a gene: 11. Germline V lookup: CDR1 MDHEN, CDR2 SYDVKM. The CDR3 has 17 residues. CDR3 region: CASRGGQGRSPNYGYTF. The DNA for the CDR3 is TGTGCCAGCAGGGGCGGACAGGGGCGCTCCCCTAACTATGGCTACACCTTC.

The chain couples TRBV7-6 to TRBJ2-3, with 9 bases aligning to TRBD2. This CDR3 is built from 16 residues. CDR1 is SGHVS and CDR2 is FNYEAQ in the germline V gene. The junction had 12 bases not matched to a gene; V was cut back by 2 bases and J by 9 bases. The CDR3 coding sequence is TGTGCCAGCAGCTTACGGCCAACTAGCGGGTCGACGACGCAGTATTTT. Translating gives CASSLRPTSGSTTQYF.

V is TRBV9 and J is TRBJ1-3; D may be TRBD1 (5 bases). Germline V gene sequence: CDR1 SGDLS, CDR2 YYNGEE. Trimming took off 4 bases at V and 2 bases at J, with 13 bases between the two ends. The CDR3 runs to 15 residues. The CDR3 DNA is TGTGCCAGCAGCCCCGGGACGGCCACTGGAAACACCATATATTTT. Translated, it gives CASSPGTATGNTIYF.

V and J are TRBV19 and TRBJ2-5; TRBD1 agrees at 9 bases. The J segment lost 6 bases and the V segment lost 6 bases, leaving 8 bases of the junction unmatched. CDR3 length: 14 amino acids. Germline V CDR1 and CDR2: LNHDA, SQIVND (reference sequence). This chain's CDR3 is CASRRTGGAKTQYF. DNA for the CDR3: TGTGCCAGTAGGAGAACAGGGGGCGCAAAGACCCAGTACTTC. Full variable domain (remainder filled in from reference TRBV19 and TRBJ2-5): DGGITQSPKYLFRKEGQNVTLSCEQNLNHDAMYWYRQDPGQGLRLIYYSQIVNDFQKGDIAEGYSVSREKKESFPLTVTSAQKNPTAFYLCASRRTGGAKTQYFGPGTRLLVL.

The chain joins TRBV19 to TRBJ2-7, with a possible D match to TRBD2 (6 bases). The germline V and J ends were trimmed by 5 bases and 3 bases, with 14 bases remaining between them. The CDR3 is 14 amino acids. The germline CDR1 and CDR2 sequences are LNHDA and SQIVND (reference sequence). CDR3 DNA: TGTGCCAGTAGTCAGCGGGCACGTTACTACGAGCAGTACTTC. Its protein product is CASSQRARYYEQYF.

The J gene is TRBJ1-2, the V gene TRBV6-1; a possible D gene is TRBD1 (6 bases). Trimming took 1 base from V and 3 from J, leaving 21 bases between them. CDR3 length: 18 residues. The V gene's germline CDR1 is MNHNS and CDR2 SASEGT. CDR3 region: CASSEGTVRLRTDYGYTF. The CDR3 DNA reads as TGTGCCAGCAGTGAAGGGACAGTTCGATTACGTACTGACTATGGCTACACCTTC.

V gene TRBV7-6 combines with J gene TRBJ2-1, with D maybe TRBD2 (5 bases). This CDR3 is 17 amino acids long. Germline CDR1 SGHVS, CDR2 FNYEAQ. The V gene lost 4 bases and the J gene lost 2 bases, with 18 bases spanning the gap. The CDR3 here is CASSSSSGSVAYNEQFF. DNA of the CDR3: TGTGCCAGCAGCTCGAGTTCGGGGAGTGTCGCCTACAATGAGCAGTTCTTC.

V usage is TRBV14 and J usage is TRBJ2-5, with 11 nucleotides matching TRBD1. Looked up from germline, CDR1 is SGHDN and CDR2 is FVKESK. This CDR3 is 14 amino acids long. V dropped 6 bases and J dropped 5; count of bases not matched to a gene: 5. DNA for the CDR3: TGTGCCAGCAGAGGACAGGGGGCTGGGGAGACCCAGTACTTC. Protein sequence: CASRGQGAGETQYF. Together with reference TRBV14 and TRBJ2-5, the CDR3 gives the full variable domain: EAGVTQFPSHSVIEKGQTVTLRCDPISGHDNLYWYRRVMGKEIKFLLHFVKESKQDESGMPNNRFLAERTGGTYSTLKVQPAELEDSGVYFCASRGQGAGETQYFGPGTRLLVL.

Here the CDR3 DNA reads TGTGCCAGCAGTTCCCGGACATTACGCTCCTACAATGAGCAGTTCTTC. It encodes CASSSRTLRSYNEQFF. The rearrangement joins TRBV28 to TRBJ2-1; TRBD1 might be the D (5 bases). The CDR3 has 16 residues. Germline CDR1 reads MDHEN; CDR2 reads SYDVKM. V was pared by 4 bases and J by 0 bases, with 13 bases between.

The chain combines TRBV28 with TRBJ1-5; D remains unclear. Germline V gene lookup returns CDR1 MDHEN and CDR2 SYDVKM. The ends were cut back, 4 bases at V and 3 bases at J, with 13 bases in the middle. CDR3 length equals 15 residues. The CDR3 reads CASSSSLGPNQPQHF. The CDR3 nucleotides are TGTGCCAGCAGTTCTAGCCTTGGACCCAATCAGCCCCAGCATTTT.

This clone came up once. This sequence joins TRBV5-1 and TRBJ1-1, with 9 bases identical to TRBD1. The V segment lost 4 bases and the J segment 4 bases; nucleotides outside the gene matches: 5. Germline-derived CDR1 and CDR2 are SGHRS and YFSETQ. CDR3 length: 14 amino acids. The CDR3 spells CASSGQGQGTEAFF. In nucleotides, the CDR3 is TGCGCCAGCAGCGGACAGGGGCAGGGCACTGAAGCTTTCTTT. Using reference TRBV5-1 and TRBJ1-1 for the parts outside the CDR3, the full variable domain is KAGVTQTPRYLIKTRGQQVTLSCSPISGHRSVSWYQQTPGQGLQFLFEYFSETQRNKGNFPGRFSGRQFSNSRSEMNVSTLELGDSALYLCASSGQGQGTEAFFGQGTRLTVV.

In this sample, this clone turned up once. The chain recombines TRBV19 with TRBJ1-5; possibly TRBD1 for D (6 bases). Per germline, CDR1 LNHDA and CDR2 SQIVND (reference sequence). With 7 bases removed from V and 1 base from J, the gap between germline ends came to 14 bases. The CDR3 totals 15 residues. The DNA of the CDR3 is TGTGCCAGTACAGAGTACAGGGAAAGCAATCAGCCCCAGCATTTT. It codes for CASTEYRESNQPQHF.

CDR3 bases: TGTGCCAGCAGCTCAAATGTCCGCTCTGGGGCCAACGTCCTGACTTTC. It codes for CASSSNVRSGANVLTF. The rearrangement links TRBV7-2 to TRBJ2-6; D gene unclear. Trimming left V 4 bases short and J 0 bases short, with 10 bases between. The germline V gene has CDR1 SGHTA and CDR2 FQGNSA. The CDR3 consists of 16 residues.

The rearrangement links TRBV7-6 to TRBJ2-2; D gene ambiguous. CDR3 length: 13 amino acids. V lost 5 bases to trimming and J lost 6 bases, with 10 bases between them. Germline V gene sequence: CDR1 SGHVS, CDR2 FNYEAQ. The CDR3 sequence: CASSPVGAGELFF. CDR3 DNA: TGTGCCAGCAGCCCTGTTGGGGCCGGGGAGCTGTTTTTT.